The 32 T cell receptor beta chains reported below all come from one sample, sequenced in a study of cytomegalovirus exposure and HLA in healthy donors (dated by TCRdb to 2016 to 2017). The protocol used for the library was the immunoSEQ multiplex PCR assay. A mixture of 60 forward primers for TCR Vbeta segments and 13 reverse primers for TCR Jbeta segments was used in the multiplex PCR. TCRdb stores this immuneACCESS table with in-frame sequences only. Part of the clones is absent; in the studies checked, under half of the shortfall reflects unresolved V genes, and no reason is known for the rest. This sample comprises around 150,000 clones, approximately 86% of them detected only once. Of the sample, roughly 0.5% is held by the ten largest clones. Sequencing was done on a sample of PBMCs. These receptor sequences come from a woman between 40 and 55 years old in good health and CMV-seronegative.

The chain has TRBV15 and TRBJ1-2, with D maybe TRBD1 (6 bases). The germline V gene encodes CDR1 LNHNV and CDR2 YYDKDF (reference sequence). The CDR3 is 14 residues long. Trimming took off 0 bases at V and 7 bases at J, with 12 bases between the two ends. The CDR3 nucleotides are TGTGCCACCAGCAGAGATCAGGGGCGGAGTGGCTACACCTTC. It specifies CATSRDQGRSGYTF. Based on the CDR3 plus reference TRBV15 and TRBJ1-2, the full variable domain is DAMVIQNPRYQVTQFGKPVTLSCSQTLNHNVMYWYQQKSSQAPKLLFHYYDKDFNNEADTPDNFQSRRPNTSFCFLDIRSPGLGDTAMYLCATSRDQGRSGYTFGSGTRLTVV.

V is TRBV5-5 and J is TRBJ1-4; TRBD1 is a possible D gene (6 bases). The CDR3 extends over 17 amino acids. Trimming pared 2 bases from V and 0 bases from J, leaving 14 bases between. The germline V gene encodes CDR1 SGHKS and CDR2 YYEKEE (reference sequence). The CDR3 DNA follows: TGTGCCAGCAGCTTAGGTCAGGGGAGTGCAACTAATGAAAAACTGTTTTTT. This gives the protein CASSLGQGSATNEKLFF.

The V call is TRBV5-4, the J call TRBJ1-1, with D possibly TRBD1 on 5 matching bases. V gave up 1 base and J gave up 5 bases, with 15 bases separating them. Per the germline V gene, CDR1 is SGHNT and CDR2 is YYREEE (reference sequence). CDR3 length equals 15 residues. CDR3 protein: CASSLRQGMGTEAFF. CDR3 bases: TGTGCCAGCAGCTTGCGTCAGGGCATGGGGACTGAAGCTTTCTTT.

V gene TRBV7-9 combines with J gene TRBJ2-1, with a possible D match to TRBD1 (5 bases). The CDR3 totals 15 residues. Between the trimmed V and J ends, which lost 2 bases and 4 bases, there was a span of 12 bases. CDR1 is SEHNR and CDR2 is FQNEAQ in the germline V gene (reference sequence). DNA for the CDR3: TGTGCCAGCAGCTTAAGGGGTGTTAAATACAATGAGCAGTTCTTC. Residues: CASSLRGVKYNEQFF.

The chain is built from TRBV6-5 and TRBJ2-3; 7 bases line up with TRBD2. V dropped 5 bases and J dropped 1; count of bases not matched to a gene: 6. The CDR3 spans 15 residues. CDR1 and CDR2 from the germline V gene are MNHEY and SVGAGI. The CDR3 nucleotides read TGTGCCAGCAGTCTAGCGGTGGTGGGCACAGATACGCAGTATTTT. Translation gives CASSLAVVGTDTQYF.

The rearrangement uses TRBV5-1 and TRBJ2-7; D is possibly TRBD1 (6 bases). CDR1 is SGHRS, CDR2 YFSETQ, per germline. This CDR3 region has 18 residues. The V end was cut by 5 bases, the J end by 0 bases, with 24 bases between. CDR3 DNA sequence: TGCGCCAGCAGTTGGGGGCGCACCCGGGCGGGCGGCTCCTACGAGCAGTACTTC. Translation gives CASSWGRTRAGGSYEQYF.

The chain recombines TRBV10-3 with TRBJ2-3; 14 bases are shared with TRBD2. CDR1 ENHRY and CDR2 SYGVKD come from the germline V gene. J gave up 5 bases and V 10 bases, and 8 bases lay outside the gene matches. This CDR3 region has 15 residues. The CDR3 coding sequence is TGTGCCAGCCGGCCGGGACTAGCGGGAGTAGATACGCAGTATTTT. It specifies CASRPGLAGVDTQYF.

The chain recombines TRBV28 with TRBJ1-5; D possibly corresponds to TRBD1 (6 bases). The germline gives CDR1 MDHEN, CDR2 SYDVKM. The CDR3 contains 16 residues. Trimming shortened V by 2 bases and J by 7 bases, and 18 bases separated the two germline ends. The CDR3 nucleotides are TGTGCCAGCAGTTTAATCTGGGCAGGGGTAGGGCAGCCCCAGCATTTT. Amino acids: CASSLIWAGVGQPQHF.

The chain has TRBV4-3 and TRBJ2-5; 8 bases are a match to TRBD1. This CDR3 comprises 15 residues. Trimming removed 5 bases from V and 1 base from J; junction bases left unmatched: 6. Germline V gives CDR1 LGHNA, CDR2 YSLEER. Here the CDR3 reads CASSNRDRLQETQYF. CDR3 coding DNA: TGCGCCAGCAGCAACAGGGACAGGCTCCAAGAGACCCAGTACTTC.

This sequence joins TRBV6-5 and TRBJ1-3, with D uncertain. Per the germline V gene, CDR1 is MNHEY and CDR2 is SVGAGI. V gave up 4 bases and J gave up 8 bases, with 12 bases separating them. There are 13 residues in the CDR3. CDR3 bases: TGTGCCAGCAGTTCCCCCGGCGGGGACACCATATATTTT. This sequence encodes CASSSPGGDTIYF.

The chain combines TRBV7-2 with TRBJ2-1, with 11 bases that match TRBD2. Germline loops: CDR1 SGHTA, CDR2 FQGNSA. The ends lost 1 base at V and 3 bases at J; junction bases unmatched: 2. This CDR3 has 16 residues. Here the CDR3 reads CASSLEGLAVYNEQFF. The CDR3 coding sequence is TGTGCCAGCAGCTTAGAGGGACTAGCGGTCTACAATGAGCAGTTCTTC.

This chain connects TRBV7-9 to TRBJ1-2; maybe TRBD1 (5 bases). The germline V and J ends were trimmed by 3 bases and 6 bases, with 8 bases remaining between them. The CDR3 is 12 amino acids. Per the germline V gene, CDR1 is SEHNR and CDR2 is FQNEAQ (reference sequence). The CDR3 here is CASSLGRNGYTF. In DNA form, the CDR3 reads TGTGCCAGCAGCTTGGGGCGAAATGGCTACACCTTC.

This sequence joins TRBV6-5 and TRBJ2-5, with TRBD2 matching over 7 bases. The germline V gene encodes CDR1 MNHEY and CDR2 SVGAGI. Trimming cost V 8 bases and J 5 bases; bases outside gene matches: 8. The CDR3 has 13 amino acids. The CDR3 protein is CASGGGTGETQYF. The CDR3 region has the DNA TGTGCCAGCGGGGGGGGGACGGGCGAGACCCAGTACTTC.

In this sample, this clone turned up a few times. V is TRBV11-2 and J is TRBJ2-7, with TRBD2 as a possible D gene (5 bases). The length of the CDR3 is 13 residues. Trimming took 1 base from V and 4 from J, leaving 8 bases between them. From germline, CDR1 is SGHAT and CDR2 FQNNGV. The CDR3 DNA reads as TGTGCCAGCAGCTTAGCCCCGGGGTACGAGCAGTACTTC. Translation gives CASSLAPGYEQYF.

This clone was counted a single time. The chain links TRBV7-9 to TRBJ1-4; 10 bases are shared with TRBD1. V shed 5 bases and J 7 bases; nucleotides not matched to a gene: 4. Per the germline V gene, CDR1 is SEHNR and CDR2 is FQNEAQ (reference sequence). There are 14 residues in the CDR3. CDR3 DNA: TGTGCCAGCAGCCGCGGGACAGGGGTTGAAAAACTGTTTTTT. Its protein is CASSRGTGVEKLFF.

V and J are TRBV7-9 and TRBJ2-7; D may be TRBD1 (6 bases). Trimming stripped 5 bases from V and 5 bases from J, with 13 bases between. The CDR3 length is 13 residues. Per germline, CDR1 SEHNR and CDR2 FQNEAQ (reference sequence). CDR3 loop: CASSPPHRDEQYF. The CDR3 DNA is TGTGCCAGCAGCCCCCCACACAGGGACGAGCAGTACTTC.

J is TRBJ2-7 and V is TRBV5-1; 7 positions match TRBD2. CDR1 is SGHRS and CDR2 is YFSETQ in the germline V gene. This CDR3 has 15 residues. V was clipped by 0 bases and J by 3 bases; unmatched bases: 6. CDR3 protein: CASSLGGGPGYEQYF. The CDR3 nucleotides are TGCGCCAGCAGCTTGGGGGGAGGGCCTGGCTACGAGCAGTACTTC.

The chain combines TRBV6-5 with TRBJ2-1; TRBD2 matches at 10 bases. CDR3 size: 15 residues. Germline CDR1 MNHEY, CDR2 SVGAGI. The V and J ends lost 6 bases and 2 bases, in that order; junction bases with no gene match: 4. The CDR3 DNA is TGTGCCAGCAGCTCTCTAGCGGGAGCCTACAATGAGCAGTTCTTC. This translates into CASSSLAGAYNEQFF.

This chain joins TRBV11-3 and TRBJ2-1, with 9 bases identical to TRBD1. Trimming cost V 6 bases and J 0 bases; bases outside gene matches: 12. The CDR3 sequence is 18 residues long. Germline CDR1 SGHNT, CDR2 YENEEA. Written as DNA, the CDR3 is TGTGCCAGCAGACCTTACAGGGGGCGCCGGGGCTCCTACAATGAGCAGTTCTTC. Its translation is CASRPYRGRRGSYNEQFF.

The chain has TRBV11-3 and TRBJ1-3; 9 bases fit TRBD1. The V gene end was trimmed by 5 bases and the J gene end by 7 bases; junction bases not matched to a gene: 3. Germline CDR1 and CDR2: SGHNT and YENEEA. The CDR3 sequence is 13 residues long. The CDR3 sequence is CASSGDRENTIYF. The CDR3 DNA sequence: TGTGCCAGCAGCGGGGACAGGGAGAACACCATATATTTT.

The V and J genes are TRBV7-6 and TRBJ1-2; D is unclear. The V gene's germline CDR1 is SGHVS and CDR2 FNYEAQ. Trimming left V 5 bases short and J 7 bases short, with 11 bases between. The CDR3 is 12 residues long. The CDR3 DNA follows: TGTGCCAGCAGCCCAGAGGCTGGTGGCTACACCTTC. This sequence encodes CASSPEAGGYTF. The variable domain in full, with the rest retrieved from reference TRBV7-6 and TRBJ1-2, is GAGVSQSPRYKVTKRGQDVALRCDPISGHVSLYWYRQALGQGPEFLTYFNYEAQQDKSGLPNDRFSAERPEGSISTLTIQRTEQRDSAMYRCASSPEAGGYTFGSGTRLTVV.

This chain links TRBV6-5 with TRBJ1-1; no firm D call. V gave up 5 bases and J gave up 4 bases, with 8 bases separating them. The CDR3 is made up of 12 amino acids. Germline V gene data show CDR1 as MNHEY and CDR2 as SVGAGI. The CDR3 loop reads CASSGSGTEAFF. DNA for the CDR3: TGTGCCAGCAGTGGGAGTGGCACTGAAGCTTTCTTT.

The V call is TRBV2, the J call TRBJ2-7, with unresolved D. Trimming took 6 bases from V and 2 from J, leaving 8 bases between them. Germline CDR1 reads SNHLY; CDR2 reads FYNNEI. The CDR3 covers 12 residues. The DNA for the CDR3 is TGTGCCAGCAGGGGCCTGACCTACGAGCAGTACTTC. Protein: CASRGLTYEQYF. The variable domain in full, completed from reference TRBV2 and TRBJ2-7, reads EPEVTQTPSHQVTQMGQEVILRCVPISNHLYFYWYRQILGQKVEFLVSFYNNEISEKSEIFDDQFSVERPDGSNFTLKIRSTKLEDSAMYFCASRGLTYEQYFGPGTRLTVT.

The CDR3 sequence: CASSQVTDNEQFF. In DNA form, the CDR3 reads TGTGCCAGCAGCCAAGTGACTGACAATGAGCAGTTCTTC. The rearrangement links TRBV11-3 to TRBJ2-1; D call uncertain. Trimming shortened V by 5 bases and J by 5 bases, and 10 bases separated the two germline ends. CDR1 and CDR2 from the germline V gene are SGHNT and YENEEA. This CDR3 is 13 amino acids long.

J is TRBJ2-2 and V is TRBV7-9; TRBD2 matches at 7 bases. Trimming took 2 bases from V and 0 from J; bases not matched to a gene: 3. This CDR3 spans 16 amino acids. Germline CDR1 SEHNR, CDR2 FQNEAQ (reference sequence). The CDR3 loop reads CASSLRLAANTGELFF. In nucleotides, the CDR3 is TGTGCCAGCAGCTTACGGCTAGCGGCGAACACCGGGGAGCTGTTTTTT.

This clone was observed a handful of times. The CDR3 DNA sequence: TGTGCCAGCTCACGCGGTGTCAATGAAAAACTGTTTTTT. Translating gives CASSRGVNEKLFF. The chain recombines TRBV18 with TRBJ1-4; D gene uncertain. CDR1 is KGHSH and CDR2 is LQKENI in the germline V gene. This CDR3 is 13 amino acids long. V gave up 4 bases and J gave up 5 bases, with 8 bases separating them.

The rearrangement uses TRBV30 and TRBJ2-1, with 9 bases aligning to TRBD1. CDR3 length: 12 residues. Germline V lookup: CDR1 GTSNPN, CDR2 SVGIG (reference sequence). The V segment lost 1 base and the J segment 10 bases; nucleotides outside the gene matches: 2. The CDR3 DNA sequence: TGTGCCTGGAGTGCGGACAGGGGCGAGCAGTTCTTC. Residues: CAWSADRGEQFF.

The CDR3 nucleotides are TGTGCCAGCAGCTCTGCCGGGACTTTGGGAGGGACCCAGTACTTC. It codes for CASSSAGTLGGTQYF. The chain has TRBV5-5 and TRBJ2-5; weak D call: TRBD2 (6 bases). CDR3 size: 15 residues. From germline, CDR1 is SGHKS and CDR2 YYEKEE (reference sequence). V was cut by 3 bases and J by 7 bases, with 19 bases left in between.

V is TRBV10-3 and J is TRBJ1-1; D unresolved. Trimming left V 3 bases short and J 0 bases short, with 8 bases between. The CDR3 loop spans 14 amino acids. CDR1 is ENHRY, CDR2 SYGVKD, per germline. The CDR3 nucleotides read TGTGCCATCAGTGAATCCCTACTGAACACTGAAGCTTTCTTT. Translation gives CAISESLLNTEAFF.

V usage is TRBV5-1 and J usage is TRBJ1-1; a possible D gene is TRBD1 (6 bases). Trimming removed 2 bases at V and 8 bases at J, with 13 bases between. CDR1 SGHRS and CDR2 YFSETQ come from the germline V gene. CDR3 length: 13 amino acids. The DNA of the CDR3 is TGCGCCAGCAGCTTCTCCGGGACATCCGAAGCTTTCTTT. It specifies CASSFSGTSEAFF.

The chain employs TRBV5-1 and TRBJ2-5, with 9 bases lining up with TRBD2. This CDR3 is built from 16 residues. Trimming at V came to 3 bases and at J to 3 bases, leaving 9 bases not matched to a gene. CDR1 and CDR2 (germline): SGHRS, YFSETQ. The CDR3 bases are TGCGCCAGCAGCTCGCCCGAAGTAGCGGGAGAAGAGACCCAGTACTTC. It is translated as CASSSPEVAGEETQYF.

V gene TRBV7-2 combines with J gene TRBJ2-5; 8 nucleotides agree with TRBD1. CDR3 length equals 13 residues. Trimming took 3 bases from V and 5 from J; bases not matched to a gene: 2. Germline V lookup: CDR1 SGHTA, CDR2 FQGNSA. The CDR3: CASSFRQGETQYF. In nucleotides, the CDR3 is TGTGCCAGCAGCTTCCGACAGGGGGAGACCCAGTACTTC.